This is a list of T cell receptor beta chains from one sample in a study of beta chain features in type 1 diabetes. Repertoires were generated with immunoSEQ multiplex PCR, while TCRdb's copy carries only in-frame clones and drops some. The data hold 160,000 or so clones, with roughly 63% observed a single time. The sequenced sample consisted of naive CD4+ T cells from blood. The receptors were sampled from a young man with type 1 diabetes. Both conserved end residues are trimmed from each CDR3. The D gene is left open where the match is weak.

>TRBV11-2|TRBD1
ASSSAGTGPAEQY
>TRBV5-1|TRBD2
ASSLLAGVPDTQY
>TRBV9|.
ASSASQTGEEREKLF
>TRBV4-3|.
ASSRTVQETQY
>TRBV25-1|.
ASNQGTDNEQF
>TRBV9|TRBD2
ASSVGVLAGAPTDTQY
>TRBV28|.
ASRATGIYEQY
>TRBV29-1|.
SAYRHTGTGELF
>TRBV25-1|TRBD1
ASSEMSGGNYGYT
>TRBV25-1|TRBD1
ASSSPGQGLTPLH
>TRBV27|.
ASSLAGSYGYT
>TRBV4-3|TRBD1
ASSQEKGATSGANVLT
>TRBV12-5|TRBD1
ASGTTGDNEQF
>TRBV19|.
ASGPGPAFKQY
>TRBV30|.
AWSIPGSTGELF
>TRBV7-9|.
ASSDRANYGYT
>TRBV15|.
ATSREGVRESPLH
>TRBV7-2|.
ASSRSEDKTQY
>TRBV7-6|TRBD2
ASSFSGGESEQF
>TRBV25-1|.
ASSEVWEYEQY
>TRBV7-2|TRBD2
ASRPGSAAGEQY
>TRBV7-2|.
ASSPSGRGTYEQY
>TRBV25-1|.
ASSEAGRNEKLF
>TRBV28|.
ASSPVMNTEAF
>TRBV2|TRBD1
ASSEMGTGNNEAF
>TRBV30|.
AWSVQVQETQY
>TRBV7-9|.
ASSPILLRRAEETQY
>TRBV6-5|.
ASSARDSSPYEQY
>TRBV30|.
AWSPGWGYT
>TRBV6-5|.
ASSYSIGGPYEQY
>TRBV18|TRBD1
ASSPPGQGWETQY
>TRBV4-3|.
ASSQERIPNYGYT
>TRBV9|.
ASSVSGYNEQF
>TRBV7-2|.
ASSRDAPRRYEQY
>TRBV2|.
ASSYRETQY
>TRBV9|.
ASSLRVTGLSTDTQY
>TRBV2|.
ASSSLWGEQY